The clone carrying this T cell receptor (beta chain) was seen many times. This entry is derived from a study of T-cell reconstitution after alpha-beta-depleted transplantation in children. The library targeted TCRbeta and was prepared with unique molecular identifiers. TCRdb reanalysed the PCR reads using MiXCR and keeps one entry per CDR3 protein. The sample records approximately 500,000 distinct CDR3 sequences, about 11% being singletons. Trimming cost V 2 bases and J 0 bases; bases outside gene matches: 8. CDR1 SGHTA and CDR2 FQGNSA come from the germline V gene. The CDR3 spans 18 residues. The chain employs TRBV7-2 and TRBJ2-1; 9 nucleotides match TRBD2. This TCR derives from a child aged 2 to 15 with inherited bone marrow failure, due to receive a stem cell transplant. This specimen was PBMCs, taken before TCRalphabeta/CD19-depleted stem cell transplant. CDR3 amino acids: CASSLCPSGMSSYNEQFF. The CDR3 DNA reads TGTGCCAGCAGCTTATGTCCTAGCGGGATGAGCTCCTACAATGAGCAGTTCTTC.